This entry is about one T cell receptor (beta chain). The target antigen is unknown. The CDR3 runs 13 residues. Germline V lookup: CDR1 SNHLY, CDR2 FYNNEI. V was pared by 4 bases and J by 6 bases, with 9 bases between. The data originate from a study of cytomegalovirus exposure and HLA in healthy donors. Regarding the study as a whole: Specific recognition of CMV antigens was confirmed in vitro for a few chains (all CMV-associated). Cytomegalovirus status was reportedly diagnosed by the classifier with high sensitivity and specificity. Most TCR sequences proved rare, with some public TCRs found in many donors.

The validation cohort, a group of around 120 subjects, included the donors and was separate from the approximately 660-subject first cohort. Only in-frame clones appear in the TCRdb table, and some are missing; sequencing was by immunoSEQ multiplex PCR. Of around 250,000 clones in the sample, 90% were seen once. The sequencing input was PBMCs. The source is a woman between 18 and 29 years old in good health and CMV-seronegative. The chain employs TRBV2 and TRBJ2-2; D might be TRBD2 (6 bases). The CDR3 nucleotides read TGTGCCAGCAGTGGGAGGGAGGCCGGGGAGCTGTTTTTT. This sequence encodes CASSGREAGELFF.